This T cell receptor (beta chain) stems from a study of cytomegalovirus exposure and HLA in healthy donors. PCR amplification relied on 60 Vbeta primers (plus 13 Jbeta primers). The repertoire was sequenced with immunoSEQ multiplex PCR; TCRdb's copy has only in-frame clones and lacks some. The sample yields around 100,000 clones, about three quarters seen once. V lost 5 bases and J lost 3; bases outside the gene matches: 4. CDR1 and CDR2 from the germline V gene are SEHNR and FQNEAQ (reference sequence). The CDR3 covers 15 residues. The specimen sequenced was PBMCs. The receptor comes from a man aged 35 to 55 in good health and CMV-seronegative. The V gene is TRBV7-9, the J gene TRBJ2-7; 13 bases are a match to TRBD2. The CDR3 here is CASSIRTSGGYEQYF. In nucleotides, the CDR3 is TGTGCCAGCAGCATCAGGACTAGCGGGGGCTACGAGCAGTACTTC.